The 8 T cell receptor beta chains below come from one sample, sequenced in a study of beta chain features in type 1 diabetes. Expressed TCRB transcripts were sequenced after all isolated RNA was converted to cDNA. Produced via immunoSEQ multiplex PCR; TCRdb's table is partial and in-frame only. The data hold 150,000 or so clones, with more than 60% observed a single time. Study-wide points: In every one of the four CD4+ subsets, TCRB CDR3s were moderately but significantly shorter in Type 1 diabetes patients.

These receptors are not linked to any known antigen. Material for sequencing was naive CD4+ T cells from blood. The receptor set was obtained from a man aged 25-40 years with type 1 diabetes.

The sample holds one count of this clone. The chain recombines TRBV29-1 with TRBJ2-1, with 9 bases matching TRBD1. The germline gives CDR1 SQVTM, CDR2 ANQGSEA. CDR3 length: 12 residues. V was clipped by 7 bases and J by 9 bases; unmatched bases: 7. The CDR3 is CSADRGISEQFF. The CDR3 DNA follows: TGCAGCGCGGACAGGGGTATTAGTGAGCAGTTCTTC.

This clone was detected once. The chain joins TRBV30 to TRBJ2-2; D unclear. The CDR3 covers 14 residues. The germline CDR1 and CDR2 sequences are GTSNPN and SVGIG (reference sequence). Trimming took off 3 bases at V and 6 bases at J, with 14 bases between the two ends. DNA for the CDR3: TGTGCCTGGAGATTATGGGGTGGCTCCGGGGAGCTGTTTTTT. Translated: CAWRLWGGSGELFF.

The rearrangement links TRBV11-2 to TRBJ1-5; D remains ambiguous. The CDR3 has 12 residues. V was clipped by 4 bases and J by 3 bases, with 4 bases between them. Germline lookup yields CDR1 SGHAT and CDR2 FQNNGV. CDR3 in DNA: TGTGCCAGCAGCTCCACCAATCAGCCCCAGCATTTT. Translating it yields CASSSTNQPQHF.

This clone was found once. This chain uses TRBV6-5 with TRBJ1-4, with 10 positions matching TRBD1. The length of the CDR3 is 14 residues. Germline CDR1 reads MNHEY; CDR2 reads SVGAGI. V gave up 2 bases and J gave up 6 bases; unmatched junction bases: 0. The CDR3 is CASSYGTGDEKLFF. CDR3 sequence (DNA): TGTGCCAGCAGTTACGGGACAGGGGATGAAAAACTGTTTTTT.

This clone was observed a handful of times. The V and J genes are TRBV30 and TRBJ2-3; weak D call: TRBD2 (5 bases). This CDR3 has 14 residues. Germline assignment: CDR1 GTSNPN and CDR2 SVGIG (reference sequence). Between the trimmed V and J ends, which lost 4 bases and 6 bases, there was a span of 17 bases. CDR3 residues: CAWKTSGKTDTQYF. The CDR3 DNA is TGTGCCTGGAAGACCTCCGGGAAGACCGATACGCAGTATTTT. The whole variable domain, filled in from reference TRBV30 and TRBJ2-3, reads SQTIHQWPATLVQPVGSPLSLECTVEGTSNPNLYWYRQAAGRGLQLLFYSVGIGQISSEVPQNLSASRPQDRQFILSSKKLLLSDSGFYLCAWKTSGKTDTQYFGPGTRLTVL.

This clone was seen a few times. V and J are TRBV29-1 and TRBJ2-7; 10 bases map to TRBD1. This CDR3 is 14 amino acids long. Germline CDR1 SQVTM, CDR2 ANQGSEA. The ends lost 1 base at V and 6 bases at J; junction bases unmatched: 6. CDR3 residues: CSVEGGQGLGEQYF. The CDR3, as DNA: TGCAGCGTTGAAGGGGGACAGGGGCTCGGCGAGCAGTACTTC.

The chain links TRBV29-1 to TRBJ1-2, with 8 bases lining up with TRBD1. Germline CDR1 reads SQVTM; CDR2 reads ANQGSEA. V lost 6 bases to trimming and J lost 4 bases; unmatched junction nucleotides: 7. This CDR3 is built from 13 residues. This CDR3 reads CSVDGQGLYGYTF. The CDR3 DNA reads TGCAGCGTGGACGGACAGGGCCTCTATGGCTACACCTTC. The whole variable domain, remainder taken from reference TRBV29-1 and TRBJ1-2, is SAVISQKPSRDICQRGTSLTIQCQVDSQVTMMFWYRQQPGQSLTLIATANQGSEATYESGFVIDKFPISRPNLTFSTLTVSNMSPEDSSIYLCSVDGQGLYGYTFGSGTRLTVV.

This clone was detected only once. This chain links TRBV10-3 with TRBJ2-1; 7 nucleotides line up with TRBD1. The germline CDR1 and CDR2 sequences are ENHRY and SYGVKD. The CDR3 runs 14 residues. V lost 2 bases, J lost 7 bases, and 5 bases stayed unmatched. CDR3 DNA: TGTGCCATCAGTGAGGACAGACAGGGAAATGAGCAGTTCTTC. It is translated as CAISEDRQGNEQFF.